This paragraph covers one T cell receptor (beta chain) sequence. Other nucleotide sequences from this sample produce the same CDR3. These data originate in a study of blood T cell repertoires in COVID-19. Germline assignment: CDR1 SEHNR and CDR2 FQNEAQ (reference sequence). This CDR3 comprises 13 residues. V gave up 5 bases and J gave up 3 bases, with 10 bases separating them. The repertoire was sequenced with immunoSEQ multiplex PCR; TCRdb's copy has only in-frame clones and lacks some. Of approximately 400,000 clones listed, approximately 89% were seen once; the top ten hold about 0.78%. This clonotype was obtained from a woman between 40 and 50 years old who had been exposed to COVID-19. Sequencing was done on a sample of PBMCs or T cells enriched from blood (not recorded which). This chain links TRBV7-9 with TRBJ1-1, with a weak D call TRBD1 (5 bases). The CDR3 spells CASSPRVDTEAFF. The CDR3 region has the DNA TGTGCCAGCAGCCCCAGGGTAGACACTGAAGCTTTCTTT.